This TCR beta chain was documented in a study of T cell changes during pregnancy in multiple sclerosis. TCRdb's copy holds only in-frame clones and misses some; the assay was immunoSEQ multiplex PCR. The sample holds roughly 45,000 clones, 75% to 95% seen once. CDR1 and CDR2 (germline): PRHDT, FYEKMQ (reference sequence). V lost 1 base, J lost 11 bases, and 23 bases lay in between. There are 16 residues in the CDR3. The sample consisted of CD8+ T cells from peripheral blood mononuclear cells, taken after pregnancy. The chain recombines TRBV13 with TRBJ1-1, with TRBD1 as a possible D gene (5 bases). The receptor comes from a female donor with multiple sclerosis, enrolled in a pregnancy study. In DNA form, the CDR3 reads TGTGCCAGCAGCTTAGAAGGAGAGGCAACGGGGGAGGAGGCTTTCTTT. Translated, it gives CASSLEGEATGEEAFF.